These 20 T cell receptor beta chains came from one sample sequenced in a study of cytomegalovirus exposure and HLA in healthy donors. The table came from immunoSEQ multiplex PCR; TCRdb's copy has only in-frame clones and leaves some out. Found here are about 120,000 clones, about 96% of them singletons; the top ten hold about 1.7%. Sequencing was performed on PBMCs. The receptors were sampled from a man in his late teens or twenties in good health and CMV-seronegative.

The gene calls are TRBV30 and TRBJ1-5, with unresolved D. Germline values: CDR1 GTSNPN, CDR2 SVGIG (reference sequence). The V end lost 0 bases, the J end lost 4 bases, and 10 bases lay between the germline ends. This CDR3 comprises 14 residues. The CDR3 sequence is CAWSVGLGNQPQHF. Written as DNA, the CDR3 is TGTGCCTGGAGTGTAGGACTGGGGAATCAGCCCCAGCATTTT.

The chain combines TRBV9 with TRBJ2-1, with TRBD1 identical over 10 bases. This CDR3 has 16 residues. V gave up 3 bases and J gave up 7 bases; unmatched junction bases: 10. CDR1 and CDR2 (germline): SGDLS, YYNGEE. The DNA for the CDR3 is TGTGCCAGCAGCGAGGGTCCGGGACAGGGGCGGAATGAGCAGTTCTTC. Its translation: CASSEGPGQGRNEQFF.

The gene calls are TRBV4-2 and TRBJ2-2; TRBD2 is a possible D gene (6 bases). V was cut by 0 bases and J by 6 bases, with 23 bases left in between. Germline V lookup: CDR1 LGHNA, CDR2 YNFKEQ. This CDR3 contains 19 residues. CDR3 in DNA: TGTGCCAGCAGCCAAGATGCCCCGAGGCGGGAAAGTTTAGCCGGGGAGCTGTTTTTT. It codes for CASSQDAPRRESLAGELFF.

The chain is built from TRBV5-1 and TRBJ2-1; TRBD2 aligns across 15 bases. Germline trimming cut 4 bases from V and 9 bases from J; bases unmatched to any gene: 11. CDR3 length equals 17 residues. Germline V CDR1 and CDR2: SGHRS, YFSETQ. This chain's CDR3 is CASSRGLAGGPGSEQFF. For the CDR3, the DNA is TGCGCCAGCAGCCGCGGACTAGCGGGAGGGCCAGGTTCTGAGCAGTTCTTC. Full variable domain (rest looked up from reference TRBV5-1 and TRBJ2-1): KAGVTQTPRYLIKTRGQQVTLSCSPISGHRSVSWYQQTPGQGLQFLFEYFSETQRNKGNFPGRFSGRQFSNSRSEMNVSTLELGDSALYLCASSRGLAGGPGSEQFFGPGTRLTVL.

The chain joins TRBV28 to TRBJ1-2, with 7 bases that match TRBD1. J was trimmed by 4 bases and V by 3 bases; bases with no gene match: 2. Germline loops: CDR1 MDHEN, CDR2 SYDVKM. CDR3 size: 13 residues. CDR3 coding DNA: TGTGCCAGCAGTTTCCCAGGGGGCTATGGCTACACCTTC. Protein: CASSFPGGYGYTF.

V is TRBV28 and J is TRBJ1-2; 7 bases line up with TRBD1. With 6 bases clipped from V and 4 bases from J, the junction kept 5 bases outside the gene matches. The CDR3 has 13 residues. Germline V gene sequence: CDR1 MDHEN, CDR2 SYDVKM. CDR3 DNA: TGTGCCAGCAGCCTCCGGGACAGCTATGGCTACACCTTC. Translating gives CASSLRDSYGYTF.

The CDR3 here is CASSVEGYSGIDTQYF. CDR3 DNA: TGTGCCAGCAGCGTAGAGGGGTATAGCGGAATAGATACGCAGTATTTT. The V and J genes are TRBV9 and TRBJ2-3; D is possibly TRBD2 (6 bases). Germline CDR1 SGDLS, CDR2 YYNGEE. V lost 0 bases to trimming and J lost 5 bases, with 16 bases between them. The CDR3 is made up of 16 amino acids.

CDR3 sequence reads: CASSLALPGGVKETQYF. As DNA, the CDR3 is TGTGCCAGCAGCTTAGCTCTCCCAGGGGGCGTTAAAGAGACCCAGTACTTC. The chain couples TRBV7-9 to TRBJ2-5, with 8 bases lining up with TRBD1. The CDR3 runs 17 residues. Germline values: CDR1 SEHNR, CDR2 FQNEAQ (reference sequence). V lost 0 bases, J lost 3 bases, and 9 bases stayed unmatched.

The chain links TRBV6-5 to TRBJ1-5, with D perhaps matching TRBD1 (5 bases). Germline CDR1 is MNHEY and CDR2 is SVGAGI. The CDR3 extends over 15 amino acids. With 0 bases removed from V and 1 base from J, the gap between germline ends came to 7 bases. The DNA of the CDR3 is TGTGCCAGCAGTTACTCGAGACAGAGCAATCAGCCCCAGCATTTT. Residues: CASSYSRQSNQPQHF.

The chain links TRBV7-6 to TRBJ2-7, with 7 bases aligning to TRBD2. The CDR3 runs 15 residues. Germline V lookup: CDR1 SGHVS, CDR2 FNYEAQ. V lost 2 bases, J lost 0 bases, and 4 bases stayed unmatched. The CDR3 sequence: CASSLTGGSSYEQYF. In nucleotides, the CDR3 is TGTGCCAGCAGCTTAACGGGAGGAAGCTCCTACGAGCAGTACTTC.

CDR3 protein: CASAPWGRSGYNEQFF. The CDR3 DNA reads as TGTGCCAGCGCACCTTGGGGGCGTTCCGGCTACAATGAGCAGTTCTTC. The V gene is TRBV27, the J gene TRBJ2-1; TRBD1 might be the D (6 bases). In germline, CDR1 is MNHEY, CDR2 SMNVEV (reference sequence). Trimming took 8 bases from V and 3 from J, leaving 20 bases between them. The CDR3 runs to 16 residues.

In its sample, this clone was seen once. This sequence joins TRBV29-1 and TRBJ2-3, with D perhaps matching TRBD2 (7 bases). Trimming took off 7 bases at V and 4 bases at J, with 24 bases between the two ends. This CDR3 contains 16 residues. Germline lookup yields CDR1 SQVTM and CDR2 ANQGSEA. CDR3: CSGRAPGVGGPDTQYF. CDR3 in DNA: TGCAGCGGTAGGGCCCCAGGGGTGGGGGGGCCAGATACGCAGTATTTT.

This chain joins TRBV6-5 and TRBJ1-3; TRBD1 might be the D (5 bases). V lost 3 bases and J lost 2, with 8 bases in between. The CDR3 contains 14 residues. Germline CDR1 and CDR2: MNHEY and SVGAGI. Here the CDR3 reads CASSYWGAGNTIYF. CDR3 sequence (DNA): TGTGCCAGCAGTTATTGGGGGGCTGGAAACACCATATATTTT.

This chain links TRBV5-1 with TRBJ2-2; no definite D call. The CDR3 has 15 amino acids. Trimming cost V 0 bases and J 5 bases, with 11 bases left between them. Per germline, CDR1 SGHRS and CDR2 YFSETQ. The CDR3 protein is CASSLEDSVTGELFF. The CDR3 DNA follows: TGCGCCAGCAGCTTGGAAGATTCGGTAACCGGGGAGCTGTTTTTT.

The chain employs TRBV28 and TRBJ1-5, with D possibly being TRBD1 (5 bases). CDR1 is MDHEN, CDR2 SYDVKM, per germline. V was shortened by 2 bases and J by 6 bases, with 14 bases between the two germline ends. The CDR3 totals 15 residues. The CDR3 loop reads CASSLGQGNGQPQHF. As DNA, the CDR3 is TGTGCCAGCAGTTTAGGGCAGGGTAATGGTCAGCCCCAGCATTTT.

This clone is a singleton in its sample. The rearrangement links TRBV18 to TRBJ2-7; TRBD1 matches 7 bases. The J segment lost 5 bases and the V segment lost 6 bases, leaving 10 bases of the junction unmatched. The germline V gene has CDR1 KGHSH and CDR2 LQKENI. CDR3 length: 14 residues. CDR3 sequence reads: CASSPRQGTNEQYF. DNA of the CDR3: TGTGCCAGCTCCCCTAGACAGGGTACCAACGAGCAGTACTTC.

The chain joins TRBV6-4 to TRBJ1-1; a possible D gene is TRBD1 (5 bases). V gave up 8 bases and J gave up 0 bases, with 19 bases separating them. The length of the CDR3 is 16 residues. The germline gives CDR1 MRHNA, CDR2 SNTAGT. The CDR3 sequence is CASPHKHRIMNTEAFF. DNA of the CDR3: TGTGCCAGCCCACACAAGCACAGGATCATGAACACTGAAGCTTTCTTT.

This chain uses TRBV5-1 with TRBJ1-2; possibly TRBD1 for D (6 bases). CDR1 SGHRS and CDR2 YFSETQ come from the germline V gene. V was trimmed by 1 base and J by 5 bases, leaving 9 bases between them. The CDR3 spans 13 residues. The CDR3 DNA reads as TGCGCCAGCAGCTTGTACAGGGATTATGGCTACACCTTC. It specifies CASSLYRDYGYTF.

The rearrangement links TRBV19 to TRBJ2-5; D is uncertain. The CDR3 extends over 15 amino acids. Trimming removed 6 bases from V and 1 base from J, with 15 bases in between. CDR1 and CDR2 from the germline V gene are LNHDA and SQIVND (reference sequence). For the CDR3, the DNA is TGTGCCAGTAGAGTCGCGGATTACCCCCAAGAGACCCAGTACTTC. Translated: CASRVADYPQETQYF.

The rearrangement joins TRBV10-3 to TRBJ2-1, with D uncertain. Germline V gene sequence: CDR1 ENHRY, CDR2 SYGVKD. This CDR3 comprises 15 residues. V gave up 0 bases and J gave up 0 bases, with 6 bases separating them. CDR3: CAISESSASYNEQFF. The DNA of the CDR3 is TGTGCCATCAGTGAGTCAAGCGCCTCCTACAATGAGCAGTTCTTC.